This T cell receptor beta chain was retrieved from a study of regulatory T cells in long-lasting Graves disease. This clonotype occurred many times. The time point was: newly diagnosed GD, antithyroid drugs for less than 3 months. Scientists built the TCR library using RNA that was extracted from PBMCs. V shed 3 bases and J 0 bases; nucleotides not matched to a gene: 3. Germline V gene data show CDR1 as LNHDA and CDR2 as SQIVND (reference sequence). This CDR3 comprises 15 residues. Both iRepertoire HTBI primers and Arm-PCR of CDR3 regions were used to build the TCR beta libraries. TCRdb ran MiXCR on the multiplex PCR reads and lists one entry per CDR3 protein. The sample has 620,000 or so distinct CDR3 sequences, roughly 15% seen once. The same sample was also studied in work on T cells in Graves' hyperthyroidism and ophthalmopathy.

This TCR was recovered from a woman in her twenties or thirties with Graves disease. This specimen was peripheral blood mononuclear cells (PBMCs), taken at new diagnosis, from a patient treated with antithyroid drugs. The chain combines TRBV19 with TRBJ1-1; 8 nucleotides align to TRBD1. CDR3 amino acids: CASSIGQGLNTEAFF. The CDR3 DNA is TGTGCCAGTAGTATCGGACAGGGACTGAACACTGAAGCTTTCTTT. Filled out from reference TRBV19 and TRBJ1-1, the complete variable domain reads DGGITQSPKYLFRKEGQNVTLSCEQNLNHDAMYWYRQDPGQGLRLIYYSQIVNDFQKGDIAEGYSVSREKKESFPLTVTSAQKNPTAFYLCASSIGQGLNTEAFFGQGTRLTVV.